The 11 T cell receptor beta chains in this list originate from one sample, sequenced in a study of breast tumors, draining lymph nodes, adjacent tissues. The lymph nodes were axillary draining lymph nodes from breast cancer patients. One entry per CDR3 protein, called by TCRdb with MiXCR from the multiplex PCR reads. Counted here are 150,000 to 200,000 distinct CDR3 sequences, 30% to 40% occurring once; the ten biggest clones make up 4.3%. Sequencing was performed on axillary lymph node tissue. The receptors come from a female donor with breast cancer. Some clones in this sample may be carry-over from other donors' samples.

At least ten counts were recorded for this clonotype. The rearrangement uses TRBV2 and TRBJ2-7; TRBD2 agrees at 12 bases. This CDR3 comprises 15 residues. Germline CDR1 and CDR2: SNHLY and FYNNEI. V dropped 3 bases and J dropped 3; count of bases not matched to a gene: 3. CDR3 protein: CASSEGLAGFYEQYF. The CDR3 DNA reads TGTGCCAGCAGTGAGGGACTAGCGGGCTTCTACGAGCAGTACTTC.

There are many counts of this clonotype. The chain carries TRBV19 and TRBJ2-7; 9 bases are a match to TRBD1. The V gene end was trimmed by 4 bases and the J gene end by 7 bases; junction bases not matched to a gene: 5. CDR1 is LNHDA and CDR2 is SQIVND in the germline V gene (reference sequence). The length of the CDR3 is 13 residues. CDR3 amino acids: CASSNRGHGEQYF. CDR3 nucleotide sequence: TGTGCCAGTAGTAACAGGGGGCACGGGGAGCAGTACTTC. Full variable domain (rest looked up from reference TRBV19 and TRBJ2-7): DGGITQSPKYLFRKEGQNVTLSCEQNLNHDAMYWYRQDPGQGLRLIYYSQIVNDFQKGDIAEGYSVSREKKESFPLTVTSAQKNPTAFYLCASSNRGHGEQYFGPGTRLTVT.

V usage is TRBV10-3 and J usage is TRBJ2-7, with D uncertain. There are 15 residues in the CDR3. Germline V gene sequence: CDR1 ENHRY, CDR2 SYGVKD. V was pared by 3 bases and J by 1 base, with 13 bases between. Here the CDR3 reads CAISDPLTDSYEQYF. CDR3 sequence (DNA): TGTGCCATCAGTGACCCGTTGACTGATTCCTACGAGCAGTACTTC.

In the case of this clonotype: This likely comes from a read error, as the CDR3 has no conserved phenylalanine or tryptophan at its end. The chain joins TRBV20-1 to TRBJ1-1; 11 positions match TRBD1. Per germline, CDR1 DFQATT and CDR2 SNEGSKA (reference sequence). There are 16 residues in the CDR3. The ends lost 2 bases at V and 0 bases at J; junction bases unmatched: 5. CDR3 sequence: CSARRTGGMVNTEAFV. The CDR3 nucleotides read TGCAGTGCTAGACGGACAGGGGGCATGGTGAACACTGAAGCTTTCGTT.

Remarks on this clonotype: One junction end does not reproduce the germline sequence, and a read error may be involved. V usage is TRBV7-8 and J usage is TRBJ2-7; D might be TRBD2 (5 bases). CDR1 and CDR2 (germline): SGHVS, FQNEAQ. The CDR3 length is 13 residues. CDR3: CVSSLELAYEQYF. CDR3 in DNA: TGTGTCAGCAGCTTAGAACTAGCCTACGAGCAGTACTTC.

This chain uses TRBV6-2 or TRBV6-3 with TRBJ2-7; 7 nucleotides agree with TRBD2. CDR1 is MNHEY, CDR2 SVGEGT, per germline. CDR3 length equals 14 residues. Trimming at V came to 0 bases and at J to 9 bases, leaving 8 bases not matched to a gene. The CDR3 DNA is TGTGCCAGCAGTTACTCCGGACTAGGCGGTACGCAGTACTTC. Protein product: CASSYSGLGGTQYF.

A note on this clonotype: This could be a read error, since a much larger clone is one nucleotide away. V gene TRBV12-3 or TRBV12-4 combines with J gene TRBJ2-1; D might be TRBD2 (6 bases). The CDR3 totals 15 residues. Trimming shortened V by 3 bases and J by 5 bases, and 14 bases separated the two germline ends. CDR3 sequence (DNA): TGTGCCAGCAGTTTCGGGGAAGGAGGGGACAATGAGCAGTTCTTC. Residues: CASSFGEGGDNEQFF.

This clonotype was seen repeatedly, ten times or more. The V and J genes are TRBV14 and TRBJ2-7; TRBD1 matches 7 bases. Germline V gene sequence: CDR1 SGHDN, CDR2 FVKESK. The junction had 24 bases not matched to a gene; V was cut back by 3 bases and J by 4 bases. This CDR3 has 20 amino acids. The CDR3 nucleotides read TGTGCCAGCAGCCAGGACACTTGGACAGGTCTACGGGGTCCTCTATACGAGCAGTACTTC. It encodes CASSQDTWTGLRGPLYEQYF. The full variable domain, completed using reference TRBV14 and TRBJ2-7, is EAGVTQFPSHSVIEKGQTVTLRCDPISGHDNLYWYRRVMGKEIKFLLHFVKESKQDESGMPNNRFLAERTGGTYSTLKVQPAELEDSGVYFCASSQDTWTGLRGPLYEQYFGPGTRLTVT.

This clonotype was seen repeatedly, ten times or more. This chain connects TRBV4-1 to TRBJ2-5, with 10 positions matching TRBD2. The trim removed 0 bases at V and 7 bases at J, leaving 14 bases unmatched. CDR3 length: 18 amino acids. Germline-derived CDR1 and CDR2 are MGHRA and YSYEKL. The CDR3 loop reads CASSQDPTLAGVRGTQYF. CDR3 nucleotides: TGCGCCAGCAGCCAAGATCCCACCCTAGCGGGAGTAAGGGGGACCCAGTACTTC.

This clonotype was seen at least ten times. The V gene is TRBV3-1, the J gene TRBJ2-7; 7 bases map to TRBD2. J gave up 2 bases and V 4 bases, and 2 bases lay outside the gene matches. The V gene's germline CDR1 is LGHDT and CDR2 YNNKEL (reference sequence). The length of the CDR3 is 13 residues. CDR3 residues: CASSRSGTYEQYF. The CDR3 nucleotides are TGTGCCAGCAGCCGGAGCGGGACCTACGAGCAGTACTTC.

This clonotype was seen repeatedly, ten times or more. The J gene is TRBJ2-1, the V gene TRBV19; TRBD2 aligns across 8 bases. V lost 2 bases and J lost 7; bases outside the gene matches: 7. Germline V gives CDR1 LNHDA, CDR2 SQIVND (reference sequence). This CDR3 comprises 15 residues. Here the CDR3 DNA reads TGTGCCAGTAGTATAACTAGCGGAGACGGTAATGAGCAGTTCTTC. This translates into CASSITSGDGNEQFF.